This is a list of T cell receptor beta chains from one sample in a study of blood T cell repertoires in COVID-19. Produced via immunoSEQ multiplex PCR; TCRdb's table is partial and in-frame only. The data show 250,000 to 400,000 clones, with about 87% seen just once and 1.5% to 2% held by the top ten. Sequenced material: peripheral blood. All receptors derive from a young woman with COVID-19, enrolled during active disease. The CDR3 runs from the conserved cysteine through the conserved F or W. Fields, in order: clone size, D gene, V gene, J gene, CDR3 protein, CDR3 DNA. A D gene is named only where the DNA matches it firmly. The size of a clone is reported for some rows only, either as once, few or many, or as a class for expanded clones.

clone_size: -
d_call: TRBD1
v_call: TRBV11-3
j_call: TRBJ1-1
cdr3_aa: CASSQRRTGEAFF
cdr3_nt: TGTGCCAGCAGCCAAAGGCGGACAGGCGAAGCTTTCTTT

clone_size: -
d_call: -
v_call: TRBV7-8
j_call: TRBJ2-3
cdr3_aa: CASRGVSTDTQYF
cdr3_nt: TGTGCCTCCAGGGGAGTTAGCACAGATACGCAGTATTTT

clone_size: -
d_call: -
v_call: TRBV28
j_call: TRBJ2-5
cdr3_aa: CASSSGEETQYF
cdr3_nt: TGTGCCAGCAGTTCGGGGGAAGAGACCCAGTACTTC

clone_size: -
d_call: -
v_call: TRBV9
j_call: TRBJ1-5
cdr3_aa: CASSVTVNQPQHF
cdr3_nt: TGTGCCAGCAGCGTAACAGTCAATCAGCCCCAGCATTTT

clone_size: -
d_call: TRBD1
v_call: TRBV7-2
j_call: TRBJ2-1
cdr3_aa: CASSSRTGHEQFF
cdr3_nt: TGTGCCAGCAGCTCACGGACAGGGCATGAGCAGTTCTTC

clone_size: -
d_call: -
v_call: TRBV10-3
j_call: TRBJ2-1
cdr3_aa: CAISETGEQFF
cdr3_nt: TGTGCCATCAGTGAGACGGGGGAGCAGTTCTTC

clone_size: -
d_call: -
v_call: TRBV2
j_call: TRBJ1-6
cdr3_aa: CASMGGSSYNSPLHF
cdr3_nt: TGTGCCAGCATGGGTGGGAGCTCCTATAATTCACCCCTCCACTTT

clone_size: -
d_call: -
v_call: TRBV19
j_call: TRBJ1-5
cdr3_aa: CASGRVEPQHF
cdr3_nt: TGTGCCAGTGGCCGGGTAGAGCCCCAGCATTTT

clone_size: -
d_call: -
v_call: TRBV19
j_call: TRBJ1-5
cdr3_aa: CASSPEGGRNQPQHF
cdr3_nt: TGTGCCAGTAGCCCCGAGGGGGGGCGTAATCAGCCCCAGCATTTT

clone_size: -
d_call: -
v_call: TRBV7-2
j_call: TRBJ2-1
cdr3_aa: CASSLDPGRARNEQFF
cdr3_nt: TGTGCCAGCAGCTTAGATCCTGGGAGAGCGAGGAATGAGCAGTTCTTC

clone_size: once
d_call: TRBD2
v_call: TRBV27
j_call: TRBJ2-1
cdr3_aa: CASSSATLAGGPTYEQFF
cdr3_nt: TGTGCCAGCAGTAGCGCCACACTAGCGGGGGGGCCTACGTATGAGCAGTTCTTC

clone_size: -
d_call: -
v_call: TRBV29-1
j_call: TRBJ1-1
cdr3_aa: CSVEAGQNTEAFF
cdr3_nt: TGCAGCGTTGAAGCCGGACAGAACACTGAAGCTTTCTTT

clone_size: -
d_call: TRBD1
v_call: TRBV2
j_call: TRBJ1-2
cdr3_aa: CASSGAGGKGYTF
cdr3_nt: TGTGCCAGCAGTGGGGCAGGGGGGAAAGGCTACACCTTC

clone_size: -
d_call: -
v_call: TRBV4-1
j_call: TRBJ1-1
cdr3_aa: CASSQDLAGKAEAFF
cdr3_nt: TGCGCCAGCAGCCAAGATCTGGCGGGAAAGGCTGAAGCTTTCTTT

clone_size: -
d_call: -
v_call: TRBV27
j_call: TRBJ2-1
cdr3_aa: CASSFQGYEQFF
cdr3_nt: TGTGCCAGCAGTTTTCAGGGGTATGAGCAGTTCTTC

clone_size: -
d_call: -
v_call: TRBV6-6
j_call: TRBJ1-4
cdr3_aa: CASSYSGLFNEKLFF
cdr3_nt: TGTGCCAGCAGTTACTCGGGACTCTTTAATGAAAAACTGTTTTTT

clone_size: -
d_call: TRBD1
v_call: TRBV3-1/TRBV3-2
j_call: TRBJ1-2
cdr3_aa: CASSQRDRGNYGYTF
cdr3_nt: TGTGCCAGCAGCCAGAGGGACAGGGGAAACTATGGCTACACCTTC

clone_size: -
d_call: TRBD2
v_call: TRBV5-4
j_call: TRBJ2-3
cdr3_aa: CASSSGLAGATDTQYF
cdr3_nt: TGTGCCAGCAGCTCAGGTCTAGCGGGGGCCACAGATACGCAGTATTTT

clone_size: -
d_call: -
v_call: TRBV9
j_call: TRBJ1-1
cdr3_aa: CASSVDSSQAFF
cdr3_nt: TGTGCCAGCAGCGTAGATTCGTCTCAGGCTTTCTTT

clone_size: -
d_call: TRBD2
v_call: TRBV4-1
j_call: TRBJ2-3
cdr3_aa: CASSQISGVGDTQYF
cdr3_nt: TGCGCCAGCAGCCAGATTAGCGGGGTGGGAGATACGCAGTATTTT

clone_size: -
d_call: -
v_call: TRBV20-1
j_call: TRBJ2-1
cdr3_aa: CSASPGGNEQFF
cdr3_nt: TGCAGTGCTAGTCCCGGGGGCAATGAGCAGTTCTTC

clone_size: -
d_call: -
v_call: TRBV7-8
j_call: TRBJ2-7
cdr3_aa: CASSSVWAGYKNEQYF
cdr3_nt: TGTGCCAGCAGCTCCGTTTGGGCAGGGTACAAGAACGAGCAGTACTTC

clone_size: -
d_call: TRBD2
v_call: TRBV18
j_call: TRBJ2-6
cdr3_aa: CASSPPGRGSTGANVLTF
cdr3_nt: TGTGCCAGCTCACCACCTGGGAGGGGCAGTACTGGGGCCAACGTCCTGACTTTC

clone_size: once
d_call: TRBD2
v_call: TRBV27
j_call: TRBJ2-1
cdr3_aa: CASSLRRFGGGVLNEQFF
cdr3_nt: TGTGCCAGCAGTTTAAGAAGATTCGGCGGGGGGGTTTTGAATGAGCAGTTCTTC

clone_size: -
d_call: TRBD1
v_call: TRBV28
j_call: TRBJ1-5
cdr3_aa: CASSPRQGDQPQHF
cdr3_nt: TGTGCCAGCAGTCCCCGACAGGGGGATCAGCCCCAGCATTTT

clone_size: -
d_call: -
v_call: TRBV6-5
j_call: TRBJ1-6
cdr3_aa: CASSYSIGRREALHF
cdr3_nt: TGTGCCAGCAGTTACTCGATAGGACGCAGGGAGGCCCTCCACTTT

clone_size: -
d_call: TRBD2
v_call: TRBV5-4
j_call: TRBJ2-3
cdr3_aa: CAVTGTSGGADTQYF
cdr3_nt: TGTGCCGTCACCGGGACTAGCGGGGGGGCAGATACGCAGTATTTT

clone_size: -
d_call: TRBD2
v_call: TRBV13
j_call: TRBJ2-1
cdr3_aa: CASSFASGVNEQFF
cdr3_nt: TGTGCCAGCAGCTTCGCTAGCGGGGTAAATGAGCAGTTCTTC

clone_size: -
d_call: TRBD1
v_call: TRBV7-9
j_call: TRBJ2-3
cdr3_aa: CASSSAGGDTQYF
cdr3_nt: TGTGCCAGCAGCTCCGCAGGGGGTGATACGCAGTATTTT

clone_size: -
d_call: TRBD1
v_call: TRBV5-1
j_call: TRBJ2-5
cdr3_aa: CASSLEGAKLETQYF
cdr3_nt: TGCGCCAGCAGCCTCGAGGGGGCGAAGCTAGAGACCCAGTACTTC

clone_size: -
d_call: TRBD1
v_call: TRBV6-6
j_call: TRBJ1-1
cdr3_aa: CASSRTGSEAFF
cdr3_nt: TGTGCCAGCAGTCGGACAGGGTCTGAAGCTTTCTTT

clone_size: -
d_call: TRBD2
v_call: TRBV10-3
j_call: TRBJ2-3
cdr3_aa: CAISGLAGADTQYF
cdr3_nt: TGTGCCATCAGTGGACTAGCGGGGGCAGATACGCAGTATTTT

clone_size: -
d_call: TRBD1
v_call: TRBV5-4
j_call: TRBJ2-2
cdr3_aa: CASSLFQGARTGELFF
cdr3_nt: TGTGCCAGCAGCCTTTTTCAGGGGGCTCGAACCGGGGAGCTGTTTTTT

clone_size: -
d_call: -
v_call: TRBV5-4
j_call: TRBJ2-1
cdr3_aa: CASSSSSYNEQFF
cdr3_nt: TGTGCCAGCAGCTCGAGCTCCTACAATGAGCAGTTCTTC

clone_size: -
d_call: -
v_call: TRBV28
j_call: TRBJ1-2
cdr3_aa: CASSLGTAYGYTF
cdr3_nt: TGTGCCAGCAGTTTAGGAACAGCTTATGGCTACACCTTC

clone_size: once
d_call: TRBD1
v_call: TRBV11-2
j_call: TRBJ1-4
cdr3_aa: CASSQDRGREKLFF
cdr3_nt: TGTGCCAGCAGCCAGGACAGGGGGAGGGAAAAACTGTTTTTT

clone_size: -
d_call: -
v_call: TRBV3-1/TRBV3-2
j_call: TRBJ1-5
cdr3_aa: CASSRGRGQPQHF
cdr3_nt: TGTGCCAGCAGTAGAGGACGGGGTCAGCCCCAGCATTTT

clone_size: -
d_call: TRBD1
v_call: TRBV5-5
j_call: TRBJ2-2
cdr3_aa: CASSLRTGATGELFF
cdr3_nt: TGTGCCAGCAGCTTGAGGACAGGTGCGACCGGGGAGCTGTTTTTT

clone_size: once
d_call: TRBD1
v_call: TRBV18
j_call: TRBJ1-1
cdr3_aa: CASSPSGAGGAMNTEAFF
cdr3_nt: TGTGCCAGCTCACCCTCTGGGGCAGGGGGTGCCATGAACACTGAAGCTTTCTTT

clone_size: -
d_call: -
v_call: TRBV20-1
j_call: TRBJ1-1
cdr3_aa: CSAGGAEAFF
cdr3_nt: TGCAGTGCTGGCGGCGCTGAAGCTTTCTTT

clone_size: -
d_call: -
v_call: TRBV7-8
j_call: TRBJ2-1
cdr3_aa: CASSLGAGKANEQFF
cdr3_nt: TGTGCCAGCAGCTTAGGGGCAGGGAAGGCCAATGAGCAGTTCTTC

clone_size: -
d_call: TRBD1
v_call: TRBV2
j_call: TRBJ2-5
cdr3_aa: CASSRDRAQETQYF
cdr3_nt: TGTGCCAGCAGCCGAGACAGGGCGCAAGAGACCCAGTACTTC

clone_size: -
d_call: -
v_call: TRBV6-5
j_call: TRBJ2-2
cdr3_aa: CASSYGAENTGELFF
cdr3_nt: TGTGCCAGCAGTTACGGGGCAGAAAACACCGGGGAGCTGTTTTTT

clone_size: -
d_call: TRBD1
v_call: TRBV2
j_call: TRBJ1-6
cdr3_aa: CASSTGDSPLHF
cdr3_nt: TGTGCCAGCAGTACAGGGGACTCACCCCTCCACTTT

clone_size: -
d_call: TRBD1
v_call: TRBV6-5
j_call: TRBJ1-3
cdr3_aa: CASRKTGSGNTIYF
cdr3_nt: TGTGCCAGCAGGAAGACAGGGTCTGGAAACACCATATATTTT